This passage covers 20 T cell receptor beta chains from one sample sequenced in a study of blood T cells in healthy people across ages. A second PCR of roughly 7 to 11 cycles used a sample-barcoded 5' primer and a J-beta primer mix. In TCRdb, the 5' RACE reads were re-called with MiXCR into one record per CDR3 protein. The sample yields hundreds of thousands of distinct CDR3 sequences, 58% seen once. The sequenced material came from blood. The receptors come from a young man in good health.

This clonotype has just a few counts. V is TRBV2 and J is TRBJ2-3; D gene unclear. This CDR3 comprises 11 residues. The germline gives CDR1 SNHLY, CDR2 FYNNEI. Trimming took 10 bases from V and 9 from J, leaving 14 bases between them. The CDR3 nucleotides read TGTGCCACAGCTTCTCTGTCCACGCAGTATTTT. It encodes CATASLSTQYF. The whole variable domain, filled in from reference TRBV2 and TRBJ2-3, reads EPEVTQTPSHQVTQMGQEVILRCVPISNHLYFYWYRQILGQKVEFLVSFYNNEISEKSEIFDDQFSVERPDGSNFTLKIRSTKLEDSAMYFCATASLSTQYFGPGTRLTVL.

The J gene is TRBJ2-5, the V gene TRBV28; D not certain. The J call may not be correct, given that the DNA end is closer to TRBJ2-7. The germline CDR1 and CDR2 sequences are MDHEN and SYDVKM. CDR3 length equals 16 residues. CDR3 residues: CASTPGSHIYEYEQYF. The CDR3 DNA reads TGTGCCAGCACCCCTGGCTCGCACATATACGAATACGAGCAGTACTTC.

The J gene is TRBJ2-1, the V gene TRBV20-1, with D uncertain. This CDR3 is built from 8 residues. The V end lost 0 bases, the J end lost 15 bases, and 3 bases lay between the germline ends. Germline assignment: CDR1 DFQATT and CDR2 SNEGSKA (reference sequence). CDR3 DNA sequence: TGCAGTGCTAGAGAAGGGTTCTTC. This gives the protein CSAREGFF.

The table lists this clonotype with many counts. The chain recombines TRBV7-2 with TRBJ2-5; D uncertain. The CDR3 has 13 residues. Germline V gives CDR1 SGHTA, CDR2 FQGNSA. The V gene lost 1 base and the J gene lost 5 bases, with 8 bases spanning the gap. In nucleotides, the CDR3 is TGTGCCAGCAGCTTAGGTGGGTTGGAGACCCAGTACTTC. It codes for CASSLGGLETQYF.

V and J are TRBV27 and TRBJ2-7, with 8 bases fitting TRBD1. The CDR3 sequence is 14 residues long. Germline-derived CDR1 and CDR2 are MNHEY and SMNVEV (reference sequence). V lost 10 bases to trimming and J lost 0 bases; unmatched junction nucleotides: 8. CDR3 DNA: TGTGCCACATATAGGACAGGGAGCTCCTACGAGCAGTACTTC. Translating gives CATYRTGSSYEQYF.

This chain connects TRBV20-1 to TRBJ2-7, with D maybe TRBD2 (6 bases). The CDR3 is 14 residues long. V was shortened by 4 bases and J by 2 bases, with 15 bases between the two germline ends. CDR1 and CDR2 (germline): DFQATT, SNEGSKA (reference sequence). The CDR3 is CSANRDWNPYEQYF. The DNA of the CDR3 is TGCAGTGCTAACCGGGACTGGAACCCCTACGAGCAGTACTTC.

The rearrangement links TRBV6-5 to TRBJ2-1, with D possibly TRBD1 on 5 matching bases. The germline gives CDR1 MNHEY, CDR2 SVGAGI. The CDR3 extends over 18 amino acids. V was cut by 4 bases and J by 8 bases, with 27 bases left in between. The CDR3 DNA follows: TGTGCCAGCAGTTTGAACCCTAAGCCAGTTGTACAAGGGGATGAGCAGTTCTTC. Its translation: CASSLNPKPVVQGDEQFF.

The rearrangement uses TRBV7-2 and TRBJ2-1; 9 bases agree with TRBD1. The CDR3 runs to 15 residues. The J segment lost 4 bases and the V segment lost 1 base, leaving 2 bases of the junction unmatched. From germline, CDR1 is SGHTA and CDR2 FQGNSA. The CDR3 spells CASSLGDREYNEQFF. DNA for the CDR3: TGTGCCAGCAGCTTAGGGGACAGGGAGTACAATGAGCAGTTCTTC.

This clonotype was seen a handful of times. The V and J genes are TRBV27 and TRBJ2-1, with D maybe TRBD1 (6 bases). The V gene lost 7 bases and the J gene lost 2 bases, with 12 bases spanning the gap. The CDR3 is 14 amino acids. Germline-derived CDR1 and CDR2 are MNHEY and SMNVEV (reference sequence). CDR3 bases: TGTGCCAGCACCCTACAGGGCCCCTACAATGAGCAGTTCTTC. Its protein product is CASTLQGPYNEQFF.

The chain carries TRBV4-2 and TRBJ2-3; 8 nucleotides align to TRBD2. V lost 0 bases and J lost 4; bases outside the gene matches: 9. The CDR3 runs to 17 residues. Germline V CDR1 and CDR2: LGHNA, YNFKEQ. CDR3 sequence: CASSQDGRGGRADTQYF. In DNA form, the CDR3 reads TGTGCCAGCAGCCAAGATGGTCGCGGGGGGCGGGCAGATACGCAGTATTTT.

The rearrangement uses TRBV20-1 and TRBJ2-2, with 8 nucleotides matching TRBD1. The trim removed 6 bases at V and 2 bases at J, leaving 14 bases unmatched. The CDR3 length is 17 residues. Germline CDR1 DFQATT, CDR2 SNEGSKA (reference sequence). This chain's CDR3 is CSANNQKGQANTGELFF. In DNA form, the CDR3 reads TGCAGTGCCAATAATCAAAAGGGACAGGCTAACACCGGGGAGCTGTTTTTT.

V is TRBV2 and J is TRBJ2-5; no definite D call. The CDR3 runs 10 residues. Trimming shortened V by 4 bases and J by 11 bases, and 8 bases separated the two germline ends. Germline V gives CDR1 SNHLY, CDR2 FYNNEI. The CDR3 DNA reads TGTGCCAGCAGTGTTCCAGATCAGTACTTC. Its translation is CASSVPDQYF.

The chain is built from TRBV7-9 and TRBJ1-2; D call uncertain. Germline lookup yields CDR1 SEHNR and CDR2 FQNEAQ (reference sequence). The CDR3 is made up of 14 amino acids. The ends were cut back, 0 bases at V and 4 bases at J, with 9 bases in the middle. For the CDR3, the DNA is TGTGCCAGCAGCTTAGCACGGGAGGGCTATGGCTACACCTTC. It yields the protein CASSLAREGYGYTF.

This clonotype was counted a single time. This chain links TRBV6-5 with TRBJ1-2; D is unresolved. Germline V gives CDR1 MNHEY, CDR2 SVGAGI. The V end was cut by 6 bases, the J end by 8 bases, with 16 bases between. CDR3 size: 13 residues. In DNA form, the CDR3 reads TGTGCCAGCAGGCCTCGGTGGTCCGAAGGCTACACCTTC. The encoded protein is CASRPRWSEGYTF.

The rearrangement joins TRBV20-1 to TRBJ2-1; possibly TRBD1 or TRBD2 for D (5 bases each). Germline V gene data show CDR1 as DFQATT and CDR2 as SNEGSKA (reference sequence). V dropped 5 bases and J dropped 5 bases, with 13 bases sitting between them. The CDR3 length is 13 residues. The CDR3 reads CSAHGTTNNEQFF. The CDR3, as DNA: TGCAGTGCTCATGGGACCACGAACAATGAGCAGTTCTTC.

V usage is TRBV6-1 and J usage is TRBJ2-1; D possibly corresponds to TRBD2 (5 bases). The CDR3 has 19 residues. Trimming shortened V by 2 bases and J by 0 bases, and 20 bases separated the two germline ends. The germline V gene encodes CDR1 MNHNS and CDR2 SASEGT. This CDR3 reads CASSERGTIGTSSYNEQFF. CDR3 bases: TGTGCCAGCAGTGAACGGGGAACCATAGGCACTAGCTCCTACAATGAGCAGTTCTTC.

This chain links TRBV6-1 with TRBJ2-7, with D uncertain. Trimming left V 1 base short and J 1 base short, with 8 bases between. This CDR3 is built from 14 residues. From germline, CDR1 is MNHNS and CDR2 SASEGT. This CDR3 is CASSEGWGSYEQYF. The CDR3 DNA reads as TGTGCCAGCAGTGAAGGATGGGGTTCCTACGAGCAGTACTTC.

J is TRBJ2-5 and V is TRBV29-1; possibly TRBD2 for D (6 bases). Trimming shortened V by 7 bases and J by 5 bases, and 14 bases separated the two germline ends. Germline V CDR1 and CDR2: SQVTM, ANQGSEA. This CDR3 has 12 amino acids. The CDR3 loop is CSALGGRETQYF. The CDR3, as DNA: TGCAGCGCCCTCGGGGGTCGGGAGACCCAGTACTTC.

In nucleotides, the CDR3 is TGTGCCTGGAGTGTACGCGAGCGGGTGTTCCAAGAGACCCAGTACTTC. Protein sequence: CAWSVRERVFQETQYF. The gene calls are TRBV30 and TRBJ2-5, with a weak D call TRBD2 (6 bases). The CDR3 runs to 16 residues. Trimming stripped 0 bases from V and 1 base from J, with 15 bases between. Germline V gene sequence: CDR1 GTSNPN, CDR2 SVGIG (reference sequence).

V usage is TRBV7-9 and J usage is TRBJ1-2; D uncertain. Per germline, CDR1 SEHNR and CDR2 FQNEAQ (reference sequence). The ends were cut back, 5 bases at V and 8 bases at J, with 18 bases in the middle. This CDR3 comprises 14 residues. The CDR3, as DNA: TGTGCCAGCAGCCTAGTTGGAGGATCTGGAGGCTACACCTTC. Its translation is CASSLVGGSGGYTF.